The 3 T cell receptor beta chains in this list originate from one sample, sequenced in a study of OX40 agonist ivuxolimab in advanced cancers. Clones were read by immunoSEQ multiplex PCR, and TCRdb kept only the in-frame ones, dropping some. The data show around 67,000 clones, with 84% seen just once and around 2.4% held by the top ten. The sample in question was CD4+ or CD8+ T cells sorted from blood, obtained in a trial of the OX40 agonist ivuxolimab. All receptors come from an adult with an advanced solid tumor such as melanoma, head and neck, liver or kidney cancer.

V gene TRBV7-3 combines with J gene TRBJ2-1, with 8 bases fitting TRBD1. This CDR3 comprises 16 residues. Germline V CDR1 and CDR2: SGHTA, FQGTGA. Trimming cost V 5 bases and J 0 bases; bases outside gene matches: 6. The CDR3 reads CASSLNRGSSYNEQFF. CDR3 nucleotide sequence: TGTGCCAGCAGCCTTAACAGGGGGTCCTCCTACAATGAGCAGTTCTTC.

The rearrangement joins TRBV11-3 to TRBJ2-2; 16 nucleotides line up with TRBD2. The CDR3 has 20 amino acids. Germline V gene data show CDR1 as SGHNT and CDR2 as YENEEA. V lost 10 bases and J lost 6; bases outside the gene matches: 20. The CDR3 DNA follows: TGTGCCACCTCAACACCTCTCGGGACTAGCGGGAGGGGAAAACCCGGGGAGCTGTTTTTT. This codes for CATSTPLGTSGRGKPGELFF.

The chain joins TRBV5-1 to TRBJ2-3; 11 bases are shared with TRBD2. Looked up from germline, CDR1 is SGHRS and CDR2 is YFSETQ. The length of the CDR3 is 15 residues. J gave up 6 bases and V 6 bases, and 9 bases lay outside the gene matches. The CDR3 sequence: CASTLSGGAGDTQYF. CDR3 DNA sequence: TGCGCCAGCACCCTTAGCGGGGGGGCCGGGGATACGCAGTATTTT.